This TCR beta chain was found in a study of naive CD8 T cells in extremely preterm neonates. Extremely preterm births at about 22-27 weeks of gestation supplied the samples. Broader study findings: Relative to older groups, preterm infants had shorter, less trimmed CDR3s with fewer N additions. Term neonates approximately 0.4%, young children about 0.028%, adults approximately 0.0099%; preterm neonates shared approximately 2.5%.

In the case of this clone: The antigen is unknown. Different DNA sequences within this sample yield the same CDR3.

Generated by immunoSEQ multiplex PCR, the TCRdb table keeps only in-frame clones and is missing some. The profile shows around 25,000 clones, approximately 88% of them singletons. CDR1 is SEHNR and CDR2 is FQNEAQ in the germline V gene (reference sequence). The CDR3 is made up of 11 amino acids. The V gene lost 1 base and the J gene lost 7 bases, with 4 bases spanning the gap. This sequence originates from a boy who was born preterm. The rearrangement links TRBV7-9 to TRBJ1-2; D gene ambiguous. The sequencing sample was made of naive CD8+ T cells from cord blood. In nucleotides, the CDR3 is TGTGCCAGCAGCTTAGGGGGTGGCTACACCTTC. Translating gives CASSLGGGYTF.